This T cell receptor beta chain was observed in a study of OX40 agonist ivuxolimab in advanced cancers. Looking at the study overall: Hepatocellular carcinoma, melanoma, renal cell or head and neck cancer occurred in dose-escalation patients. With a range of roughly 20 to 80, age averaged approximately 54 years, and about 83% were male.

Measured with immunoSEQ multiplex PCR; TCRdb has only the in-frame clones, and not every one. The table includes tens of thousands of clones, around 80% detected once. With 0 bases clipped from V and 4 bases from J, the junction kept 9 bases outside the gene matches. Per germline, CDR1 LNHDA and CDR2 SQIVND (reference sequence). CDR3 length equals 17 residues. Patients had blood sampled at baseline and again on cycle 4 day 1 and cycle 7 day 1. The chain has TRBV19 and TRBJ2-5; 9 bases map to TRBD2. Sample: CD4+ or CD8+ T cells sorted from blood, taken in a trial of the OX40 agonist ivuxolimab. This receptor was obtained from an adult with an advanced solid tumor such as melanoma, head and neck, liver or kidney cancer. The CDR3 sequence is CASSIDPPGLARETQYF. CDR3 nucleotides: TGTGCCAGTAGTATAGATCCGCCCGGACTAGCGCGAGAGACCCAGTACTTC.